In its sample, the clone carrying this T cell receptor beta chain was seen once. What it binds is unknown. The assay, immunoSEQ v3.0, was run at survey level. The protocol was immunoSEQ multiplex PCR, while the TCRdb copy is restricted to in-frame clones and leaves out a portion. This sample has some 28,000 clones, with about 77% found just once. The CDR3 is made up of 16 amino acids. Germline V gives CDR1 LNHNV, CDR2 YYDKDF (reference sequence). The ends were cut back, 5 bases at V and 3 bases at J, with 17 bases in the middle. This sample was included in a study of long-term antiretroviral therapy in people with HIV. Study-wide results and limits: Dominance of pre-ART expanded clones persisted, fluctuating and often declining after ART.

The V and J genes are TRBV15 and TRBJ1-5, with D possibly matching TRBD1 (6 bases). This clonotype was obtained from a man aged 18 to 29 with HIV. This material consisted of unsorted PBMCs, taken 1.5 years before starting antiretroviral therapy. The CDR3 DNA sequence: TGTGCCACCAGCCTTCTTACGGGGGCTAACAATCAGCCCCAGCATTTT. Translating gives CATSLLTGANNQPQHF.